This entry concerns a single T cell receptor beta chain. Its target is unknown. A junction boundary mismatches the germline segment, possibly from a read error. The record originates from a study of glioma-infiltrating T cells. About the study: Samples included WHO grade II oligodendrogliomas or astrocytomas and initial-diagnosis grade IV glioblastomas. Study results and limitations: CDR3 overlap between tissue and blood was very small.

TCR alpha and beta CDR3 regions were amplified from RNA using iRepertoire nested multiplex PCR. TCRdb re-derived calls from the multiplex PCR reads in MiXCR, one entry per CDR3 protein. The sample holds about 410,000 distinct CDR3 sequences, about two fifths seen once. CDR1 MNHNY and CDR2 SVGAGI come from the germline V gene (reference sequence). The CDR3 runs to 14 residues. V is TRBV6-6 and J is TRBJ2-7; D perhaps matches TRBD2 (6 bases). The source is a human donor with low-grade glioma or glioblastoma, undergoing nonglioma brain surgery, or in good health (not recorded which). The material sequenced was glioma tissue, nonneoplastic brain tissue, or PBMCs (not recorded which). CDR3 DNA: TGTGCCAGCGGTTACGGTCTAGCGATCGACGAGCAGTACTTC. This translates into CASGYGLAIDEQYF.